This T cell receptor beta chain was profiled in a study of T cell repertoires in cytomegalovirus infection (dated by TCRdb to about 2019). Regarding the complete study: Because public TCR beta signatures pointed to carriage of CMV infection together with the matching HLA type, the HLA type of each donor mattered for the analysis. General findings and caveats noted by the study authors: Cumulative frequency of public TCR beta family members discriminated carriers of CMV infection plus the relevant HLA type in this cohort and an independent roughly 350-donor cohort. In the ex vivo response, HLA-C-restricted CMV-specific TCR beta clonotypes were dominant, and in two of eight donors the single most frequent clonotype came from this HLA-C-restricted group.

About this clonotype itself: It lacks a known antigen. No per-base quality is available; no much larger clone lies one base away.

TCRdb lists the instrument as Illumina HiSeq 1500. TCRdb cleaned the public reads at Q25 with fastp, built clones with MiXCR and kept in-frame beta chains. Rows are combined by CDR3 protein, so each entry shows the most common genes and DNA. This sample gives 200,000 to 300,000 distinct CDR3 sequences in total; about 12% of them show up just once. Of the sample, approximately 1.6% is held by the ten largest clones. Germline trimming: 4 bases from V, 7 bases from J; junction bases outside gene matches: 7. Taken from the germline V gene, the CDR1 and CDR2 loops are SGHDN and FVKESK. The CDR3 numbers 14 residues from cysteine through phenylalanine. CDR3 DNA only is kept here, 42 bases in frame from base 1.

The TCR comes from a human donor in good health (CMV status not recorded). Some clones in this sample may be carry-over from other donors' samples. This receptor chain uses TRBV14 and TRBJ2-5; TRBD2 lines up with 9 middle nucleotides. The sample taken for sequencing was PBMCs. The CDR3 amino acid sequence is: CASSPRLAAGTQYF. DNA sequence: TGTGCCAGCAGCCCTCGACTAGCGGCCGGGACCCAGTACTTC.